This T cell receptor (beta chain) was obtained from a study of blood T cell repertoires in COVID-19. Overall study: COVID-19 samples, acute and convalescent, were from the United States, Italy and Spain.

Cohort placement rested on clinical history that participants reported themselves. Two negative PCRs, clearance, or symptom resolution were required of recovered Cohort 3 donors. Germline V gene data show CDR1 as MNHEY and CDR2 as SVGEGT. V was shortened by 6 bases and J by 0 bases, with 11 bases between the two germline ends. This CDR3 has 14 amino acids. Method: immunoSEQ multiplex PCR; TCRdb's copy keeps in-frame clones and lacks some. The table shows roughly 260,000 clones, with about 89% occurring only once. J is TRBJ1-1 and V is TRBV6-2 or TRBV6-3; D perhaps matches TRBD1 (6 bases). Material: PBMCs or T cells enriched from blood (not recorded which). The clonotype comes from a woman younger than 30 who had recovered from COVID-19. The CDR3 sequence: CASSRGQLNTEAFF. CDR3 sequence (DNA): TGTGCCAGCAGCCGAGGACAGTTGAACACTGAAGCTTTCTTT.